The 2 T cell receptor beta chains reported below all come from one sample, sequenced in a study of CD8 T cells in ankylosing spondylitis. The study's findings and limits: Among TCR beta sequences, a motif of eight highly homologous variants appeared characteristic of ankylosing spondylitis blood.

From the 5' RACE reads, TCRdb called clonotypes with MiXCR, one entry per CDR3 protein. The sample lists hundreds of thousands of distinct CDR3 sequences, roughly 17% occurring once. The antigens these receptors bind are not known. Sequenced material: blood, either unsorted or a sorted T cell fraction (not recorded which). The receptors shown here come from a male donor with ankylosing spondylitis.

The chain couples TRBV5-1 to TRBJ2-2; tentatively, D is TRBD1 (5 bases). V lost 5 bases and J lost 4, with 15 bases in between. CDR1 and CDR2 from the germline V gene are SGHRS and YFSETQ. The CDR3 is made up of 15 amino acids. The CDR3, as DNA: TGCGCCAGCAGTGAAGACAGCGCGAGCACCGGGGAGCTGTTTTTT. Its protein product is CASSEDSASTGELFF.

In this sample, this clonotype turned up a few times. The chain is built from TRBV11-2 and TRBJ1-3; TRBD1 is a possible D gene (6 bases). The CDR3 runs to 17 residues. V gave up 4 bases and J gave up 0 bases, with 16 bases separating them. From germline, CDR1 is SGHAT and CDR2 FQNNGV. This chain's CDR3 is CASSSRTVAYSGNTIYF. For the CDR3, the DNA is TGTGCCAGCAGCTCTAGGACAGTCGCTTACTCTGGAAACACCATATATTTT. The full variable domain, in which reference TRBV11-2 and TRBJ1-3 provide the parts outside the CDR3, is EAGVAQSPRYKIIEKRQSVAFWCNPISGHATLYWYQQILGQGPKLLIQFQNNGVVDDSQLPKDRFSAERLKGVDSTLKIQPAKLEDSAVYLCASSSRTVAYSGNTIYFGEGSWLTVV.